This TCR beta chain is from a study of blood T cell repertoires in COVID-19 (dated by TCRdb to between 2020 and 2021). Some background on the complete study: The collaborator samples originated in the United States, Italy and Spain and spanned the acute and convalescent phases of COVID-19. Samples were obtained from the ongoing ImmuneRACE study (first 160 participants) and from 1,200 or so subjects provided by 6 global collaborators. Deeply sampled blood TCRbeta repertoires from subjects exposed to, actively infected with, or recovered from COVID-19 were included in the dataset. HLA class I and class II types, where available, came from metadata supplied by the sample provider rather than from assay-based typing. The repertoires were made available in a free public database intended to serve as a resource for research on the immune response to SARS-CoV-2. Nearly every sample came with metadata listing a de-identified subject ID, COVID-19 status, age in years and sex. The material from the prospective study consisted of cDNA or gDNA derived from T cells, B-cell-depleted T cells, or PBMCs.

The germline V gene sets CDR1 to SGHTA and CDR2 to FQGTGA. V ends up 4 bases short and J 7 bases short, with an unmatched junction base count of 7. From the cysteine up to the phenylalanine, the CDR3 has a length of 16 residues. Here the CDR3 DNA is all that survives: 48 bases in frame from base 1. TCRbeta CDR3 regions were amplified from genomic DNA by means of the immunoSEQ Assay, a bias-controlled multiplex PCR. Per the authors' processing: The number of nucleated cells in each sample was estimated from the amplification of reference gene primers within the assay. Sequence reads were collapsed and filtered to measure the absolute abundance of every unique TCRbeta CDR3 rearrangement. For each sample, productive Simpson clonality was calculated by taking the square root of Simpson's diversity index across productive rearrangements. TCRdb holds this immuneACCESS table with in-frame rearrangements only. Some clones are missing; in checked studies, unresolved V genes explain under half, and the rest has no known cause. V, J and clone size are taken as reported in that table, and D and trimming were inferred from the DNA itself. The sample table holds under 200,000 clones, of which approximately 90% were seen once. In total, the top ten clones hold roughly 6% of the sample.

General findings and caveats noted by the study authors: The quantity of clinical and demographic metadata differed by source and by participant and was supplied without curation.

Each collaborating institution followed its own protocols to collect whole blood in K2EDTA tubes. For TCRbeta analysis, collaborators shipped samples as frozen whole blood, isolated PBMCs, or DNA extracted from either of those sample types. This clone was found once. Its antigen is currently not known. No qualities accompany the bases; no much larger clone lies one base away. Sequencing was done on a sample of peripheral blood. The V gene is TRBV7-3 and the J gene is TRBJ2-5, with TRBD2 matching 15 junction bases. The clonotype was recovered from a man aged 35 to 55 with active or convalescent COVID-19. CDR3 protein: CASSSTPGLAGGTQYF. The DNA sequence is as follows: TGTGCCAGCAGCTCAACTCCGGGACTAGCGGGGGGGACCCAGTACTTC.